This T cell receptor beta chain was identified in a study of OX40 agonist ivuxolimab in advanced cancers. Findings and caveats of the study: Also present in some nonresponders was a low level of normalized T-cell clonal expansion.

On this clone: Its antigen is undetermined.

Drawing of blood for sampling happened at baseline, at cycle 4 day 1, and at cycle 7 day 1. Libraries were prepared by immunoSEQ multiplex PCR; TCRdb keeps only in-frame clonotypes and omits some of them. Of about 46,000 clones listed, 90% to 95% are singletons. Germline values: CDR1 MGHRA, CDR2 YSYEKL. The V end lost 4 bases, the J end lost 2 bases, and 13 bases lay between the germline ends. This CDR3 has 15 amino acids. The sequencing used CD4+ or CD8+ T cells sorted from blood, collected in a trial of the OX40 agonist ivuxolimab. The chain joins TRBV4-1 to TRBJ2-3; D is perhaps TRBD1 (6 bases). The sequence was obtained from an adult with an advanced solid tumor such as melanoma, head and neck, liver or kidney cancer. Here the CDR3 reads CASSPMDRSTDTQYF. In DNA, the CDR3 is TGCGCCAGCAGCCCTATGGACAGATCCACAGATACGCAGTATTTT.